Shown below are 20 T cell receptor beta chains from a single sample sequenced in a study of graft-versus-host responses after intestinal transplantation. The method was immunoSEQ multiplex PCR; TCRdb's version includes in-frame clones alone and lacks a portion of them. The sample holds over 85,000 clones, roughly 93% seen once. Their cognate antigens are unknown. This material consisted of unstimulated CD4+ T cells sorted from spleen or lymph node cells, taken before transplant. These receptors all stem from a human donor who was the organ donor for an intestinal transplant.

This clone was seen only once. The genes are TRBV11-3 and TRBJ2-7, with a tentative D call TRBD2 (7 bases). The germline V gene has CDR1 SGHNT and CDR2 YENEEA. V shed 7 bases and J shed 0 bases, with 13 bases lying between them. The length of the CDR3 is 14 residues. The CDR3 DNA sequence: TGTGCCAGCAAGTCGGGGGGCCCCTCCTACGAGCAGTACTTC. This encodes CASKSGGPSYEQYF.

The V gene is TRBV28, the J gene TRBJ1-6; TRBD1 matches 7 bases. V trimming: 7 bases; J trimming: 11 bases; junction bases outside the gene matches: 14. Germline V CDR1 and CDR2: MDHEN, SYDVKM. The CDR3 has 15 residues. CDR3 sequence: CASIETPVRGTPLHF. For the CDR3, the DNA is TGTGCCAGCATAGAGACCCCCGTCAGGGGGACACCCCTCCACTTT.

V and J are TRBV7-8 and TRBJ1-5; 8 nucleotides line up with TRBD1. Germline-derived CDR1 and CDR2 are SGHVS and FQNEAQ. This CDR3 spans 13 amino acids. Trimming at V came to 5 bases and at J to 7 bases, leaving 4 bases not matched to a gene. CDR3 amino acids: CASSADRVQPQHF. Here the CDR3 DNA reads TGTGCCAGCAGCGCGGACAGGGTGCAGCCCCAGCATTTT. Full variable domain (rest looked up from reference TRBV7-8 and TRBJ1-5): GAGVSQSPRYKVAKRGQDVALRCDPISGHVSLFWYQQALGQGPEFLTYFQNEAQLDKSGLPSDRFFAERPEGSVSTLKIQRTQQEDSAVYLCASSADRVQPQHFGDGTRLSIL.

The J gene is TRBJ1-1, the V gene TRBV19; possibly TRBD1 for D (5 bases). The CDR3 is made up of 14 amino acids. Germline CDR1 is LNHDA and CDR2 is SQIVND (reference sequence). The V end was cut by 5 bases, the J end by 3 bases, with 13 bases between. CDR3 protein: CASSPQGGYTEAFF. The CDR3 coding sequence is TGTGCCAGTAGTCCGCAGGGTGGGTACACTGAAGCTTTCTTT.

This clone came up once. Sequence at one end of the junction differs from germline and may be a read error. V is TRBV7-3 and J is TRBJ2-7; D uncertain. Germline V gene sequence: CDR1 SGHTA, CDR2 FQGTGA. This CDR3 has 13 amino acids. The CDR3 reads CASSFTLSSEQYF. The CDR3 bases are TGTGCCAGCAGCTTTACTTTATCCTCCGAGCAGTACTTC.

The chain recombines TRBV5-6 with TRBJ2-2; D ambiguous. This CDR3 is built from 16 residues. From germline, CDR1 is SGHDT and CDR2 YYEEEE. V was clipped by 4 bases and J by 6 bases, with 19 bases between them. The CDR3 sequence: CASSASVIPRPGELFF. The CDR3 DNA sequence: TGTGCCAGCAGCGCCAGCGTCATACCTCGCCCCGGGGAGCTGTTTTTT.

V gene TRBV5-6 combines with J gene TRBJ1-2; no reliable D call. Trimming removed 3 bases from V and 5 bases from J, with 8 bases in between. This CDR3 comprises 12 residues. The germline V gene has CDR1 SGHDT and CDR2 YYEEEE. CDR3 loop: CASSSYSYGYTF. The DNA of the CDR3 is TGTGCCAGCAGCTCCTATTCATATGGCTACACCTTC. Variable domain in full (rest from reference TRBV5-6 and TRBJ1-2): DAGVTQSPTHLIKTRGQQVTLRCSPKSGHDTVSWYQQALGQGPQFIFQYYEEEERQRGNFPDRFSGHQFPNYSSELNVNALLLGDSALYLCASSSYSYGYTFGSGTRLTVV.

V and J are TRBV18 and TRBJ1-1; D gene unclear. The ends were cut back, 2 bases at V and 1 base at J, with 11 bases in the middle. Germline CDR1 is KGHSH and CDR2 is LQKENI. This CDR3 comprises 15 residues. Here the CDR3 DNA reads TGTGCCAGCTCACCAAATTCGCCCACGAACACTGAAGCTTTCTTT. Translation gives CASSPNSPTNTEAFF.

The chain recombines TRBV11-2 with TRBJ2-1; D is unresolved. CDR3 length equals 13 residues. CDR1 and CDR2 from the germline V gene are SGHAT and FQNNGV. Between the trimmed V and J ends, which lost 0 bases and 13 bases, there was a span of 13 bases. The CDR3 is CASSLDRVEKQFF. Here the CDR3 DNA reads TGTGCCAGCAGCTTAGATAGAGTAGAGAAACAGTTCTTC.

This rearrangement joins TRBV10-3 to TRBJ2-7, with 10 bases that match TRBD1. The CDR3 is 15 amino acids. Looked up from germline, CDR1 is ENHRY and CDR2 is SYGVKD. The J segment lost 6 bases and the V segment lost 2 bases, leaving 7 bases of the junction unmatched. For the CDR3, the DNA is TGTGCCATCAGTGAGGCCGGGACAGGGGTTAGCGAGCAGTACTTC. As protein: CAISEAGTGVSEQYF.

The chain employs TRBV5-1 and TRBJ2-5; no definite D call. Trimming took off 5 bases at V and 5 bases at J, with 16 bases between the two ends. Germline-derived CDR1 and CDR2 are SGHRS and YFSETQ. CDR3 length equals 14 residues. CDR3 amino acids: CASRGLTAPETQYF. CDR3 nucleotides: TGCGCCAGCAGGGGGTTAACGGCCCCGGAGACCCAGTACTTC.

The chain has TRBV4-2 and TRBJ2-5; the D is unclear. Germline V gene sequence: CDR1 LGHNA, CDR2 YNFKEQ. V was pared by 0 bases and J by 3 bases, with 14 bases between. This CDR3 contains 16 residues. The CDR3 spells CASSQDRARPEETQYF. Written as DNA, the CDR3 is TGTGCCAGCAGCCAAGATAGGGCTAGACCTGAAGAGACCCAGTACTTC.

This chain links TRBV30 with TRBJ2-5, with 10 bases aligning to TRBD2. The CDR3 sequence is 13 residues long. Unmatched junction bases numbered 4, after V lost 8 bases and J lost 1 base. The V gene's germline CDR1 is GTSNPN and CDR2 SVGIG (reference sequence). The CDR3 bases are TGTGCCAGTAGCGGGGGGCTCCAAGAGACCCAGTACTTC. This translates into CASSGGLQETQYF.

J is TRBJ1-2 and V is TRBV28; 9 nucleotides match TRBD1. The CDR3 runs to 15 residues. The V segment lost 3 bases and the J segment 6 bases; nucleotides outside the gene matches: 8. Germline CDR1 reads MDHEN; CDR2 reads SYDVKM. The CDR3 sequence is CASSLVDRGGHGYTF. CDR3 sequence (DNA): TGTGCCAGCAGTTTGGTGGACAGGGGCGGCCATGGCTACACCTTC.

This chain links TRBV5-5 with TRBJ1-5, with D perhaps TRBD1 (5 bases). The V end lost 4 bases, the J end lost 5 bases, and 10 bases lay between the germline ends. Germline V gene lookup returns CDR1 SGHKS and CDR2 YYEKEE (reference sequence). The CDR3 covers 13 residues. The DNA of the CDR3 is TGTGCCAGCAGCCGGGACGGGGATCAGCCCCAGCATTTT. This gives the protein CASSRDGDQPQHF.

This chain uses TRBV9 with TRBJ2-1, with 10 bases matching TRBD1. The CDR3 spans 17 residues. Germline-derived CDR1 and CDR2 are SGDLS and YYNGEE. Trimming took 3 bases from V and 2 from J; bases not matched to a gene: 8. CDR3 nucleotide sequence: TGTGCCAGCAGCGCCGGGACGGGACAGGGGACCTACAATGAGCAGTTCTTC. This encodes CASSAGTGQGTYNEQFF.

CDR3 loop: CASSLSAGGRETQYF. For the CDR3, the DNA is TGTGCCAGCAGTTTATCGGCGGGGGGGCGGGAGACCCAGTACTTC. The V gene is TRBV27, the J gene TRBJ2-5, with 9 nucleotides matching TRBD2. The V and J ends lost 0 bases and 5 bases, in that order; junction bases with no gene match: 4. CDR3 size: 15 residues. CDR1 and CDR2 (germline): MNHEY, SMNVEV (reference sequence).

The V gene is TRBV27, the J gene TRBJ1-5, with unresolved D. The germline CDR1 and CDR2 sequences are MNHEY and SMNVEV (reference sequence). The CDR3 extends over 14 amino acids. Trimming stripped 5 bases from V and 5 bases from J, with 13 bases between. The CDR3 reads CASSPWTAYQPQHF. DNA for the CDR3: TGTGCCAGCAGTCCATGGACGGCTTATCAGCCCCAGCATTTT.

The gene calls are TRBV5-1 and TRBJ1-6; D possibly corresponds to TRBD1 (6 bases). This CDR3 is 16 amino acids long. The germline V and J ends were trimmed by 2 bases and 7 bases, with 16 bases remaining between them. CDR1 and CDR2 (germline): SGHRS, YFSETQ. CDR3 bases: TGCGCCAGCAGCTTCCTTGGGGGGGCTGCAAATTCACCCCTCCACTTT. Translating gives CASSFLGGAANSPLHF.

The chain joins TRBV6-1 to TRBJ2-5; no firm D call. The CDR3 consists of 10 residues. The germline V gene encodes CDR1 MNHNS and CDR2 SASEGT. V shed 6 bases and J shed 4 bases, with 3 bases lying between them. This chain's CDR3 is CASRVETQYF. CDR3 DNA sequence: TGTGCCAGCAGAGTAGAGACCCAGTACTTC.